The clone carrying this T cell receptor beta chain was observed a few times. Its antigen is not known. This entry belongs to a study of post-analysis software for immune sequencing data. Study information: In terms of disease course, relapsing-remitting, secondary progressive and progressive-relapsing multiple sclerosis were included. Regarding the study as a whole: In multiple sclerosis, normalized Chao1 diversity was significantly below that of controls. F measure clustering grouped samples strongly by preparation batch.

Researchers reported that TCR beta cDNA libraries carried unique molecular identifiers. Some 450,000 cDNA molecules were recovered from an input of about 0.9 to 11 million T cells. Each CDR3 protein is one row after TCRdb ran MiXCR on the PCR reads. The sample lists 800,000 to 950,000 distinct CDR3 sequences, 53% occurring once. The sequencing sample was made of blood. This receptor was obtained from a girl aged 10-17 years with multiple sclerosis.

Here the CDR3 DNA reads TGCGCCAGCAGTACCGGACTATCCCACAATGAGCAGTTCTTC. It translates to CASSTGLSHNEQFF. This rearrangement joins TRBV10-1 to TRBJ2-1; TRBD2 might be the D (6 bases). V was pared by 5 bases and J by 5 bases, with 13 bases between. Germline values: CDR1 WNHNN, CDR2 SYGVQD (reference sequence). CDR3 size: 14 residues.